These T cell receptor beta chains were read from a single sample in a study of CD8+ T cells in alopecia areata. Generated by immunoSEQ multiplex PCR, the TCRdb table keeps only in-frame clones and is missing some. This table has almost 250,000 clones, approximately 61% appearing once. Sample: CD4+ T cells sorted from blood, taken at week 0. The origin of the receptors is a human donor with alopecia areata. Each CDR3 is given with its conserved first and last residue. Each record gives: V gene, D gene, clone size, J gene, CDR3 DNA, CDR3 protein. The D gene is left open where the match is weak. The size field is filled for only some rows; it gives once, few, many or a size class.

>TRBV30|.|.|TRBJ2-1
TGTGCCTGGAACCAAGGGGGTGAGCAGTTCTTC
CAWNQGGEQFF
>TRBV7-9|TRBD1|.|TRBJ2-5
TGTGCCAGCAGCCCGGACAGGGTACAAGAGACCCAGTACTTC
CASSPDRVQETQYF
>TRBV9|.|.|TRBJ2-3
TGTGCCAGCAGCGTAGTGCCTGCCGGAGATACGCAGTATTTT
CASSVVPAGDTQYF
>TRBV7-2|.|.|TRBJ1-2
TGTGCCAGCAGCCCAACGAGGACAGCATATGGCTACACCTTC
CASSPTRTAYGYTF
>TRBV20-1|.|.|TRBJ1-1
TGCAGTGCCAGATCCCACGCTGAAGCTTTCTTT
CSARSHAEAFF
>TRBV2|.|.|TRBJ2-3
TGTGCCAGCAGTGATTGGGGGGGCCGGGGAGATACGCAGTATTTT
CASSDWGGRGDTQYF
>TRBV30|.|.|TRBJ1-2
TGTGCCTGGATCCGGGACAACTATGGCTACACCTTC
CAWIRDNYGYTF
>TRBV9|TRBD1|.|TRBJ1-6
TGTGCCAGCAGCGTAGAGATCAGGACAGGGGCCGGTTCACCCCTCCACTTT
CASSVEIRTGAGSPLHF
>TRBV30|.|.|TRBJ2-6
TGTGCCTGTAAAGTGGGGATTAGCTCTGGGGCCAACGTCCTGACTTTC
CACKVGISSGANVLTF
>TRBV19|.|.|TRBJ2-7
TGTGCCAGTAGTATCCAGGGGACCTACGAGCAGTACTTC
CASSIQGTYEQYF
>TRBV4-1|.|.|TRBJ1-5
TGCGCCAGCAGCCACCCCTCCGATAATCAGCCCCAGCATTTT
CASSHPSDNQPQHF
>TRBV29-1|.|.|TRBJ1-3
TGCAGCGTTGTTAAACCTCCAAACACCATATATTTT
CSVVKPPNTIYF
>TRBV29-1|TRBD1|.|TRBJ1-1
TGCAGCGTTGAGCAGGGGGCGAGGAACACTGAAGCTTTCTTT
CSVEQGARNTEAFF
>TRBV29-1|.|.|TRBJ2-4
TGCAGCGTTGTACTGGGACTAGCCAAAAACATTCAGTACTTC
CSVVLGLAKNIQYF
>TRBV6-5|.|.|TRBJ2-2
TGTGCCAGCAGCAAGACTAGTTTTCCCGGGGAGCTGTTTTTT
CASSKTSFPGELFF
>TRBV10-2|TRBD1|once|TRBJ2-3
TGCGCCAGCAGTGGTGGACAGGGGCAGGCAGATACGCAGTATTTT
CASSGGQGQADTQYF
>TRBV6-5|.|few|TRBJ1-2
.
CASSSSGGNEIYGYTF
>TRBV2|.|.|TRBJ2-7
TGTGCCAGCAGTGACAGGTTTAGCTCCTACGAGCAGTACTTC
CASSDRFSSYEQYF